This entry describes one TCR beta chain. Its cognate antigen is unknown. Germline-derived CDR1 and CDR2 are SGDLS and YYNGEE. V was pared by 4 bases and J by 3 bases, with 14 bases between. The length of the CDR3 is 15 residues. These data originate in a study of CD8 T cells in Susac syndrome. Notes on the study in general: The study acknowledged a relatively small number of individuals in its TCR sequencing and HLA analysis.

TCR beta sequencing was performed on blood CD8+ and CD4+ T cells. The TEMRA cells underwent FACS enrichment, while the CD8+ and CD4+ T cells underwent negative isolation. cDNA came from around 0.54 to 1 ug RNA primed by random hexamers. The CDR3 of TCR beta was amplified by immunoSEQ multiplex PCR across 54 Vbeta and 13 Jbeta. Each CDR3 protein gets one entry after TCRdb re-called the immunoSEQ multiplex PCR reads with MiXCR. The sample lists about 200,000 distinct CDR3 sequences, 85% to 95% seen once, with 0.1% in the top ten. The rearrangement uses TRBV9 and TRBJ2-1; no clear D. This clonotype was sampled from a human donor in good health. Sequencing used CD4+ T cells from PBMCs. CDR3 loop: CASSSEWANYNEQFF. The CDR3 nucleotides read TGTGCCAGCAGCAGTGAATGGGCAAACTACAATGAGCAGTTCTTC.